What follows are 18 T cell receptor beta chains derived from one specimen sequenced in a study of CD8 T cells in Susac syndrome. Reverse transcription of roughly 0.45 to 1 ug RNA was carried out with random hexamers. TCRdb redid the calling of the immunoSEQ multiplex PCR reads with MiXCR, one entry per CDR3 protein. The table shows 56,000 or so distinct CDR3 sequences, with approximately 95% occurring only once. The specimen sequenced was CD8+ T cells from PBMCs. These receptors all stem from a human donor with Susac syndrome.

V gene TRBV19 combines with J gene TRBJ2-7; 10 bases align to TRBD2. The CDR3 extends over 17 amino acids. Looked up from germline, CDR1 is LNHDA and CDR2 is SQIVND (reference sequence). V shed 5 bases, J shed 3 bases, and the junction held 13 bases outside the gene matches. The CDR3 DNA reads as TGTGCCAGTAGTTGGGCTAGCGGGGGACCTGAGGGCTACGAGCAGTACTTC. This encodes CASSWASGGPEGYEQYF.

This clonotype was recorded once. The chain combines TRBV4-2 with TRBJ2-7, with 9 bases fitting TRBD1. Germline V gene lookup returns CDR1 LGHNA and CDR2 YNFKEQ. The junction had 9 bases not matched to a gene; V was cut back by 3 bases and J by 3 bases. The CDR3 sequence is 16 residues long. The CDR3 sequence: CASSHSTGGGLYEQYF. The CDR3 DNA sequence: TGTGCCAGCAGCCACTCGACAGGGGGAGGGCTCTACGAGCAGTACTTC.

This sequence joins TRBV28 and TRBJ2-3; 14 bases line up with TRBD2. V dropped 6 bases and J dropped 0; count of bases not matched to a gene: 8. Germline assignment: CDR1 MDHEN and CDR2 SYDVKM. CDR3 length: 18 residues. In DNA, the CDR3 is TGTGCCAGCAGCCCCGGACTAGCGGGGGGAACTAGCACAGATACGCAGTATTTT. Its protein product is CASSPGLAGGTSTDTQYF.

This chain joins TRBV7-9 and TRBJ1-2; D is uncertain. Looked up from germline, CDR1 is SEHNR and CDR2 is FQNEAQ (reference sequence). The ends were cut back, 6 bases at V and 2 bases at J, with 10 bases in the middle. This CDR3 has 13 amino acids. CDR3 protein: CASRNRLNYGYTF. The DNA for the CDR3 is TGTGCCAGCAGAAACCGTCTCAACTATGGCTACACCTTC.

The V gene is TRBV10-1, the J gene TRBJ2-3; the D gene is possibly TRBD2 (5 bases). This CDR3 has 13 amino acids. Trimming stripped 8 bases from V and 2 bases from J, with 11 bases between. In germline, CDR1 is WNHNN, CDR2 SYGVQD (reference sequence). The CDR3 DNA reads TGCGCCAGCGGAGAGGGTCACACAGATACGCAGTATTTT. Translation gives CASGEGHTDTQYF.

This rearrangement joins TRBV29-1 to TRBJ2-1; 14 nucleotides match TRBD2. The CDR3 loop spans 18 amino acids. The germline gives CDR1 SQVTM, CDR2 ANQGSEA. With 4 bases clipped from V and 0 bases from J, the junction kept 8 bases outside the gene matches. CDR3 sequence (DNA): TGCAGCGTTGTACCGGGACTAGCGGGGGACTACTCCTACAATGAGCAGTTCTTC. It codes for CSVVPGLAGDYSYNEQFF.

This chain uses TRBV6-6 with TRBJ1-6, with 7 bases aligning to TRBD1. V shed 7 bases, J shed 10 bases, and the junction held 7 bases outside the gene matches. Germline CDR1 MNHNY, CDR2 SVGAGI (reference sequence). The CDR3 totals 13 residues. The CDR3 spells CASTDREGSPLHF. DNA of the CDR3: TGTGCCAGCACAGACAGGGAGGGATCACCCCTCCACTTT.

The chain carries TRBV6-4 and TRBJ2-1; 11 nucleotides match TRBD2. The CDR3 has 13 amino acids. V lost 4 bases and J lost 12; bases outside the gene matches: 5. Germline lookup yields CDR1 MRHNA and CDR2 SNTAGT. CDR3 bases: TGTGCCAGCAGTGCCACTAGCGGGGGAAGGCAGTTCTTC. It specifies CASSATSGGRQFF.

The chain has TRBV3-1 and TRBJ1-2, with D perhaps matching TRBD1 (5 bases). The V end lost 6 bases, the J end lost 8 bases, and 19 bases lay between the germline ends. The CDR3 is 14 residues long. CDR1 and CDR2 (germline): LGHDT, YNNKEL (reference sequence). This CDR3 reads CASRPGGAIEGYTF. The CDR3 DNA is TGTGCCAGCAGGCCGGGAGGGGCCATCGAGGGCTACACCTTC.

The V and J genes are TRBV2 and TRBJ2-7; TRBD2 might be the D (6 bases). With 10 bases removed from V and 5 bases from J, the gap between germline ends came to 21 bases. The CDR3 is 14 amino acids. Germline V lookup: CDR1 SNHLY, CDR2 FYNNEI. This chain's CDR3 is CATKARGTVNEQYF. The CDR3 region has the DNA TGTGCCACCAAGGCCCGGGGGACTGTCAACGAGCAGTACTTC.

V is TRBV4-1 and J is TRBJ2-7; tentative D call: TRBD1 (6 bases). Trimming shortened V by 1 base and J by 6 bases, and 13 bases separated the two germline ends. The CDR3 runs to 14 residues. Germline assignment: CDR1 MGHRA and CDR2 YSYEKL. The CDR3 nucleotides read TGCGCCAGCAGCCAAGGTCACAGGGATGTCGAGCAGTACTTC. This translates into CASSQGHRDVEQYF.

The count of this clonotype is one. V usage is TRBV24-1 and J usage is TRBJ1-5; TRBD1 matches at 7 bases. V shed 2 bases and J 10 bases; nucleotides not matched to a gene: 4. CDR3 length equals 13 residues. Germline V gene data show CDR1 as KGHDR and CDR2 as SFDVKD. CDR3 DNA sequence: TGTGCCACCAGTGATTCGGGGGACAGACCCCAGCATTTT. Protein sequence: CATSDSGDRPQHF.

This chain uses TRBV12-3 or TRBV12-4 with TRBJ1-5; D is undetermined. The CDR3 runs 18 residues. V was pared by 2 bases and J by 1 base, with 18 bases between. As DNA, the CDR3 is TGTGCCAGCAGTTTACTGGCGGGCTCCGTAAACAGCAATCAGCCCCAGCATTTT. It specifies CASSLLAGSVNSNQPQHF.

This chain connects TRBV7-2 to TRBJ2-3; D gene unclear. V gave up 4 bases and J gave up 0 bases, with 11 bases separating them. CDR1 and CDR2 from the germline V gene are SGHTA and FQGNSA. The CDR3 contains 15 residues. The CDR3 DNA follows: TGTGCCAGCAGCTATGACCTTCAAAGCACAGATACGCAGTATTTT. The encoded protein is CASSYDLQSTDTQYF.

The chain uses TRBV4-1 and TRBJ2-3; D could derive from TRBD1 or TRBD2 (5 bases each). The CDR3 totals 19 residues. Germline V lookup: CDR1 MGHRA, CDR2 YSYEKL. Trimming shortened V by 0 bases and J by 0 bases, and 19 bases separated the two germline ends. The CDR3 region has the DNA TGCGCCAGCAGCCAAGAGTATTGGGGGATTCCTGCTAGCACAGATACGCAGTATTTT. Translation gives CASSQEYWGIPASTDTQYF.

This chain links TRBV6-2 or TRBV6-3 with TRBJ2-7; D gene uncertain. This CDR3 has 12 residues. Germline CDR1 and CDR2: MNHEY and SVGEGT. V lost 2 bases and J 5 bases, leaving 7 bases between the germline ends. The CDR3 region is CASSYGWDEQYF. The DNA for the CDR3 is TGTGCCAGCAGTTACGGATGGGACGAGCAGTACTTC.

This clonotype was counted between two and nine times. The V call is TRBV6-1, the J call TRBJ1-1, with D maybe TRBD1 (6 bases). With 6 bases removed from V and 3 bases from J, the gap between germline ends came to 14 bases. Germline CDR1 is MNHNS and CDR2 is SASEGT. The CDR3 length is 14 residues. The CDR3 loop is CASSRDKGHTEAFF. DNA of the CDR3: TGTGCCAGCAGCCGGGACAAAGGACACACTGAAGCTTTCTTT.

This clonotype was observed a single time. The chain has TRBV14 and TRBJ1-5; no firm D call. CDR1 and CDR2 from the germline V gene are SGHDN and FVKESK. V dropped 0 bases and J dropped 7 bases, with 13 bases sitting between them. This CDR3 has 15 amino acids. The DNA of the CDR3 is TGTGCCAGCAGCCAAGATCCAGAATTGGGCCAGCCCCAGCATTTT. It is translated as CASSQDPELGQPQHF. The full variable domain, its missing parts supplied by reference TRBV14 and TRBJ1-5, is EAGVTQFPSHSVIEKGQTVTLRCDPISGHDNLYWYRRVMGKEIKFLLHFVKESKQDESGMPNNRFLAERTGGTYSTLKVQPAELEDSGVYFCASSQDPELGQPQHFGDGTRLSIL.